This T cell receptor (beta chain) was found in a study of OX40 agonist ivuxolimab in advanced cancers. Study-wide points: There was clonal expansion of CD4+ and CD8+ blood T cells by week 6 at 0.1 to 3.0 mg/kg. Low clonal expansion, among the lowest seen, marked partial responders at 0.1-3.0 mg/kg.

The protocol was immunoSEQ multiplex PCR, while the TCRdb copy is restricted to in-frame clones and leaves out a portion. The table lists 80,000 to 85,000 clones, around 84% of them singletons. About this clone: The target antigen is unknown.

This CDR3 comprises 13 residues. The germline V and J ends were trimmed by 4 bases and 2 bases, with 8 bases remaining between them. Germline V gene lookup returns CDR1 SGHNT and CDR2 YENEEA. Autoimmune disease history or systemic immunosuppression barred patients. This TCR was recovered from an adult with an advanced solid tumor such as melanoma, head and neck, liver or kidney cancer. The V and J genes are TRBV11-3 and TRBJ2-5; D is possibly TRBD1 (6 bases). The source material was CD4+ or CD8+ T cells sorted from blood, sampled in a trial of the OX40 agonist ivuxolimab. The CDR3 loop is CASSSGHQETQYF. The CDR3 nucleotides are TGTGCCAGCAGCTCGGGACATCAAGAGACCCAGTACTTC.